The 29 T cell receptor beta chains below come from one sample, sequenced in a study of blood T cell repertoires in COVID-19. Measured with immunoSEQ multiplex PCR; TCRdb has only the in-frame clones, and not every one. The sample holds approximately 150,000 clones, approximately 88% seen once. Sequencing input: PBMCs or T cells enriched from blood (not recorded which). The source is a man between 65 and 85 years old who had been exposed to COVID-19.

The rearrangement uses TRBV6-5 and TRBJ1-1; D call uncertain. CDR1 and CDR2 (germline): MNHEY, SVGAGI. There are 12 residues in the CDR3. Trimming took 7 bases from V and 5 from J, leaving 11 bases between them. DNA for the CDR3: TGTGCCAGCACCGGGGATTTTACTGAAGCTTTCTTT. The encoded protein is CASTGDFTEAFF.

The chain has TRBV10-3 and TRBJ1-2; 7 bases match TRBD1. Germline lookup yields CDR1 ENHRY and CDR2 SYGVKD. This CDR3 region has 16 residues. V was pared by 2 bases and J by 3 bases, with 9 bases of the junction left unmatched. This CDR3 is CAISEDLDRSYYGYTF. For the CDR3, the DNA is TGTGCCATCAGTGAGGACCTGGACAGGAGCTACTATGGCTACACCTTC.

This clone was detected only a few times. The chain employs TRBV21-1 and TRBJ2-7; TRBD1 is the table's D call, not checked against the DNA. TRBV21-1 represents a pseudogene. CDR3 length: 15 residues. CDR3 loop: CASSKRFQGIHEQYF. In DNA form, the CDR3 reads TGTGCCAGCAGCAAAAGGTTCCAGGGCATCCACGAGCAGTACTTC.

This sequence joins TRBV28 and TRBJ2-7, with TRBD1 matching 7 bases. The CDR3 has 14 amino acids. Looked up from germline, CDR1 is MDHEN and CDR2 is SYDVKM. V lost 7 bases to trimming and J lost 0 bases; unmatched junction nucleotides: 6. The CDR3 region has the DNA TGTGCCAGCACCGCAGACAGGGCCTCCTACGAGCAGTACTTC. It encodes CASTADRASYEQYF.

The chain combines TRBV2 with TRBJ2-3, with TRBD1 matching over 8 bases. This CDR3 region has 17 residues. The V gene end was trimmed by 7 bases and the J gene end by 6 bases; junction bases not matched to a gene: 18. CDR1 and CDR2 from the germline V gene are SNHLY and FYNNEI. The CDR3 spells CASIDPGGRGLPDTQYF. CDR3 DNA sequence: TGTGCCAGCATTGACCCTGGCGGCAGGGGGCTCCCCGATACGCAGTATTTT.

The V and J genes are TRBV24-1 and TRBJ2-2, with 9 bases lining up with TRBD1. The V gene's germline CDR1 is KGHDR and CDR2 SFDVKD. The CDR3 length is 14 residues. Trimming at V came to 4 bases and at J to 4 bases, leaving 0 bases not matched to a gene. The CDR3 nucleotides read TGTGCCACCAGTGAGGACAGGGGCACCGGGGAGCTGTTTTTT. This gives the protein CATSEDRGTGELFF.

This rearrangement joins TRBV27 to TRBJ1-2; 8 nucleotides agree with TRBD1. Germline V gene sequence: CDR1 MNHEY, CDR2 SMNVEV (reference sequence). The length of the CDR3 is 14 residues. Trimming at V came to 5 bases and at J to 6 bases, leaving 8 bases not matched to a gene. The CDR3 is CASSPQGASNGYTF. CDR3 bases: TGTGCCAGCAGTCCGCAGGGGGCTTCAAATGGCTACACCTTC.

This clone appeared once. The V call is TRBV18, the J call TRBJ2-7, with 12 bases matching TRBD2. Losses at the gene ends were 3 bases for V and 4 bases for J; bases not matched to a gene: 4. The CDR3 consists of 15 residues. Germline V CDR1 and CDR2: KGHSH, LQKENI. As DNA, the CDR3 is TGTGCCAGCTCACCGACTAGCGGGAGTAAATACGAGCAGTACTTC. Residues: CASSPTSGSKYEQYF.

This clone was found a few times. The chain is built from TRBV19 and TRBJ1-5, with D maybe TRBD1 (5 bases). V was cut by 1 base and J by 3 bases, with 13 bases left in between. Germline CDR1 and CDR2: LNHDA and SQIVND (reference sequence). There are 16 residues in the CDR3. DNA of the CDR3: TGTGCCAGTAGTATAGGAAAGTGGACAATCAATCAGCCCCAGCATTTT. It specifies CASSIGKWTINQPQHF.

This clone was detected a few times. The chain carries TRBV2 and TRBJ2-3; 8 positions match TRBD1. Germline V CDR1 and CDR2: SNHLY, FYNNEI. CDR3 size: 15 residues. V shed 6 bases, J shed 3 bases, and the junction held 8 bases outside the gene matches. The CDR3 nucleotides are TGTGCCAGCAGGCGGACAGGGTTAGAAACAGATACGCAGTATTTT. Translating gives CASRRTGLETDTQYF.

The rearrangement links TRBV9 to TRBJ1-3; a possible D gene is TRBD1 (6 bases). Germline V gives CDR1 SGDLS, CDR2 YYNGEE. This CDR3 region has 15 residues. Trimming left V 0 bases short and J 1 base short, with 8 bases between. CDR3 in DNA: TGTGCCAGCAGCGTAGGCGGACAGTCTGGAAACACCATATATTTT. As protein: CASSVGGQSGNTIYF.

The J gene is TRBJ2-6, the V gene TRBV3-1 (or the pseudogene TRBV3-2); no firm D call. CDR3 length: 15 residues. Trimming took 0 bases from V and 0 from J, leaving 3 bases between them. From germline, CDR1 is LGHDT and CDR2 YNNKEL (reference sequence). The CDR3 spells CASSQDSSGANVLTF. Written as DNA, the CDR3 is TGTGCCAGCAGCCAAGACAGCTCTGGGGCCAACGTCCTGACTTTC.

This chain uses TRBV28 with TRBJ1-6, with 7 bases aligning to TRBD1. The germline gives CDR1 MDHEN, CDR2 SYDVKM. CDR3 length: 13 residues. V was clipped by 5 bases and J by 15 bases; unmatched bases: 10. The DNA of the CDR3 is TGTGCCAGCAGTCGAGGGGGGACAGTCGGCCTCCACTTT. Its translation is CASSRGGTVGLHF.

The V gene is TRBV5-5, the J gene TRBJ2-5; TRBD2 matches at 9 bases. The CDR3 is made up of 14 amino acids. V lost 7 bases and J lost 7; bases outside the gene matches: 11. The germline V gene has CDR1 SGHKS and CDR2 YYEKEE (reference sequence). CDR3 DNA: TGTGCCAGCCGCGACGCGACGACTAGCGGGACCCAGTACTTC. Encoded protein: CASRDATTSGTQYF. Full variable domain (rest looked up from reference TRBV5-5 and TRBJ2-5): DAGVTQSPTHLIKTRGQQVTLRCSPISGHKSVSWYQQVLGQGPQFIFQYYEKEERGRGNFPDRFSARQFPNYSSELNVNALLLGDSALYLCASRDATTSGTQYFGPGTRLLVL.

This rearrangement joins TRBV6-2 or TRBV6-3 to TRBJ2-1; maybe TRBD2 (6 bases). The CDR3 contains 16 residues. CDR1 MNHEY and CDR2 SVGEGT come from the germline V gene. Trimming cost V 4 bases and J 0 bases, with 13 bases left between them. CDR3 DNA sequence: TGTGCCAGCAGTTTCCTAGCGTCAAGCTCCTACAATGAGCAGTTCTTC. Amino acid sequence: CASSFLASSSYNEQFF.

The J gene is TRBJ1-6, the V gene TRBV7-6; D might be TRBD1 (6 bases). CDR1 and CDR2 from the germline V gene are SGHVS and FNYEAQ. The CDR3 runs to 15 residues. The V end was cut by 1 base, the J end by 7 bases, with 11 bases between. CDR3 region: CASSLGGLENSPLHF. CDR3 bases: TGTGCCAGCAGCTTAGGGGGGCTGGAGAATTCACCCCTCCACTTT.

The rearrangement joins TRBV2 to TRBJ2-2; 8 nucleotides align to TRBD1. V shed 8 bases, J shed 1 base, and the junction held 6 bases outside the gene matches. This CDR3 spans 15 amino acids. Germline values: CDR1 SNHLY, CDR2 FYNNEI. In nucleotides, the CDR3 is TGTGCCAGCGGGGAACAGGGGGTGAACACCGGGGAGCTGTTTTTT. This encodes CASGEQGVNTGELFF.

V and J are TRBV5-1 and TRBJ1-2, with a possible D match to TRBD1 (5 bases). The CDR3 is 15 residues long. The germline V and J ends were trimmed by 0 bases and 0 bases, with 9 bases remaining between them. Per germline, CDR1 SGHRS and CDR2 YFSETQ. This CDR3 is CASSLDLGANYGYTF. For the CDR3, the DNA is TGCGCCAGCAGCTTGGATCTAGGGGCTAACTATGGCTACACCTTC.

The V gene is TRBV18, the J gene TRBJ2-7; 11 bases fit TRBD1. The CDR3 totals 15 residues. Germline CDR1 and CDR2: KGHSH and LQKENI. V lost 1 base to trimming and J lost 6 bases; unmatched junction nucleotides: 5. CDR3 in DNA: TGTGCCAGCTCACCACAGGGACAGGGGGAATCCGAGCAGTACTTC. It is translated as CASSPQGQGESEQYF.

The chain recombines TRBV5-7 with TRBJ2-7; the D gene is possibly TRBD1 (5 bases). TRBV5-7 is known as an ORF, though its function is uncertain. The CDR3 is 14 amino acids. Trimming took off 0 bases at V and 7 bases at J, with 14 bases between the two ends. CDR3 in DNA: TGTGCCAGCAGCTTGGGCAGGGCAACCGAGGAGCAGTACTTC. Translating it yields CASSLGRATEEQYF.

The chain joins TRBV7-9 to TRBJ1-5, with unresolved D. CDR3 length: 14 amino acids. Trimming removed 4 bases at V and 0 bases at J, with 7 bases between. Germline CDR1 is SEHNR and CDR2 is FQNEAQ (reference sequence). The CDR3 bases are TGTGCCAGCAGCTCCCAGTATAGCAATCAGCCCCAGCATTTT. It is translated as CASSSQYSNQPQHF.

V usage is TRBV6-5 and J usage is TRBJ2-1, with 9 bases fitting TRBD2. This CDR3 comprises 15 residues. CDR1 and CDR2 from the germline V gene are MNHEY and SVGAGI. Losses at the gene ends were 4 bases for V and 7 bases for J; bases not matched to a gene: 8. In nucleotides, the CDR3 is TGTGCCAGCAGTTTAGCGGGGGCCCCTTTAAATGAGCAGTTCTTC. Translating it yields CASSLAGAPLNEQFF.

J is TRBJ2-3 and V is TRBV7-9; 10 nucleotides match TRBD2. The CDR3 is made up of 15 amino acids. From germline, CDR1 is SEHNR and CDR2 FQNEAQ (reference sequence). Trimming at V came to 5 bases and at J to 1 base, leaving 3 bases not matched to a gene. CDR3 protein: CASSMGLARTDTQYF. CDR3 in DNA: TGTGCCAGCAGCATGGGACTAGCGCGCACAGATACGCAGTATTTT.

J is TRBJ1-3 and V is TRBV9, with D possibly matching TRBD1 (6 bases). The CDR3 runs 16 residues. Trimming took 4 bases from V and 0 from J, leaving 14 bases between them. The germline CDR1 and CDR2 sequences are SGDLS and YYNGEE. The CDR3 nucleotides read TGTGCCAGCAGCCCCCGACAGGAGAGCTCTGGAAACACCATATATTTT. This translates into CASSPRQESSGNTIYF.

This rearrangement joins TRBV5-1 to TRBJ2-3; D is perhaps TRBD2 (6 bases). Germline V gene data show CDR1 as SGHRS and CDR2 as YFSETQ. The ends were cut back, 4 bases at V and 6 bases at J, with 12 bases in the middle. This CDR3 spans 13 amino acids. CDR3 residues: CASSLREADTQYF. The CDR3 coding sequence is TGCGCCAGCAGCCTCAGGGAGGCGGATACGCAGTATTTT. Drawing the rest from reference TRBV5-1 and TRBJ2-3, the complete variable domain is KAGVTQTPRYLIKTRGQQVTLSCSPISGHRSVSWYQQTPGQGLQFLFEYFSETQRNKGNFPGRFSGRQFSNSRSEMNVSTLELGDSALYLCASSLREADTQYFGPGTRLTVL.

The genes are TRBV5-4 and TRBJ1-1; a possible D gene is TRBD1 (6 bases). CDR1 is SGHNT, CDR2 YYREEE, per germline (reference sequence). Trimming left V 3 bases short and J 3 bases short, with 15 bases between. This CDR3 spans 15 amino acids. The CDR3 is CASSSTGGSDTEAFF. In DNA form, the CDR3 reads TGTGCCAGCAGCTCTACGGGGGGCTCGGACACTGAAGCTTTCTTT.

This clone appeared once. The chain uses TRBV7-6 and TRBJ1-2, with 11 bases fitting TRBD1. Losses at the gene ends were 5 bases for V and 8 bases for J; bases not matched to a gene: 7. Germline V gene sequence: CDR1 SGHVS, CDR2 FNYEAQ. This CDR3 spans 14 amino acids. The DNA of the CDR3 is TGTGCCAGCAGCCTTGGACAGGGGGCGTTGGGCTACACCTTC. This encodes CASSLGQGALGYTF. The full variable domain, in which reference TRBV7-6 and TRBJ1-2 provide the parts outside the CDR3, is GAGVSQSPRYKVTKRGQDVALRCDPISGHVSLYWYRQALGQGPEFLTYFNYEAQQDKSGLPNDRFSAERPEGSISTLTIQRTEQRDSAMYRCASSLGQGALGYTFGSGTRLTVV.

This chain joins TRBV5-1 and TRBJ2-3, with 7 positions matching TRBD1. After removal of 5 bases from V and 6 bases from J, the junction contained 9 bases not matched to a gene. This CDR3 is 14 amino acids long. Germline CDR1 reads SGHRS; CDR2 reads YFSETQ. As DNA, the CDR3 is TGCGCCAGCAGTTTACAGGGGAGTACGGATACGCAGTATTTT. Its translation: CASSLQGSTDTQYF.

This clone showed up just once. The chain recombines TRBV27 with TRBJ2-7; 13 positions agree with TRBD2. V was pared by 5 bases and J by 4 bases, with 5 bases of the junction left unmatched. The CDR3 is made up of 15 amino acids. From germline, CDR1 is MNHEY and CDR2 SMNVEV (reference sequence). The CDR3 DNA is TGTGCCAGCAGTCCTCCGGGACTAGCGGGATACGAGCAGTACTTC. This translates into CASSPPGLAGYEQYF.